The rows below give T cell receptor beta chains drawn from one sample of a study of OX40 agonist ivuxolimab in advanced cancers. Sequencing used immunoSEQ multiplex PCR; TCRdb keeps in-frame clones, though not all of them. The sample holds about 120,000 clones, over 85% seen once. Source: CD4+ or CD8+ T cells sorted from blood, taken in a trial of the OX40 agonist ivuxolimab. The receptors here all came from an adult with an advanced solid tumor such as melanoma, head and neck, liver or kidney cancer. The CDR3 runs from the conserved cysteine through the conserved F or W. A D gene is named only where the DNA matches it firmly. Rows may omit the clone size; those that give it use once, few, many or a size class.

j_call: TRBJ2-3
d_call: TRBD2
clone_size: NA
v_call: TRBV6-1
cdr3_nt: TGTGCCAGCAGTGAAGCGGGAGGGCGGCATACGCAGTATTTT
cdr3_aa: CASSEAGGRHTQYF

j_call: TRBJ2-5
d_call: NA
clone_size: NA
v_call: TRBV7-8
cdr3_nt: TGTGCCAGCAGCTTAATGGGCAGGGGACCGGGGGCCCAGTACTTC
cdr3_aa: CASSLMGRGPGAQYF

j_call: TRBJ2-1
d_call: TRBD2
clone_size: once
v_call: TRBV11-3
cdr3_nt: TGTGCCAGCAGCTTAGAGTTTGGACTAGCCCCGAACCATGAGCAGTTCTTC
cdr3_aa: CASSLEFGLAPNHEQFF

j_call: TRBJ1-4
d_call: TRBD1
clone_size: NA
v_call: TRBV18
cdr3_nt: TGTGCCAGCTCAATCGGACAGGGGAGTGAAAAACTGTTTTTT
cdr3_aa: CASSIGQGSEKLFF

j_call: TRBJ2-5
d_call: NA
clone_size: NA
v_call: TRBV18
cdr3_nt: TGTGCCAGCTCACAACAGTTACAAGAGACCCAGTACTTC
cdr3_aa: CASSQQLQETQYF

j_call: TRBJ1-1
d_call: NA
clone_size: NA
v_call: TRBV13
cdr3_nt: TGTGCCAGCAGCTTAGGGGGCAGCATGAACACTGAAGCTTTCTTT
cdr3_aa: CASSLGGSMNTEAFF

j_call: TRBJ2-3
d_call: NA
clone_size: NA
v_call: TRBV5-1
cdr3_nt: TGCGCCAGCAGCTGGGGACCGAGCACAGATACGCAGTATTTT
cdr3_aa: CASSWGPSTDTQYF

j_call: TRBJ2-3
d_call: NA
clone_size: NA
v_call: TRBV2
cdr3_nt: TGTGCCAGCAGCTCAGACCCCCGTCAAAATACGCAGTATTTT
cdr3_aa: CASSSDPRQNTQYF

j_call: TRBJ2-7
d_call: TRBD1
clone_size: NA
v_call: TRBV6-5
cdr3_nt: TGTGCCAGCAGTTACGCAAAGGGACAGGCCTACGAGCAGTACTTC
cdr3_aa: CASSYAKGQAYEQYF

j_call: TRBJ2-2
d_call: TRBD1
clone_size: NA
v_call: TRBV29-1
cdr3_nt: TGCAGCGTTGGGAGACAGGGGACGTCATCCGGGGAGCTGTTTTTT
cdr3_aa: CSVGRQGTSSGELFF

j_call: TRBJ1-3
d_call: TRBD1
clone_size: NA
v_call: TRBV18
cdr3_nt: TGTGCCAGCTCATTTCAAGACAGGGTTGCTGGAAACACCATATATTTT
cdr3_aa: CASSFQDRVAGNTIYF

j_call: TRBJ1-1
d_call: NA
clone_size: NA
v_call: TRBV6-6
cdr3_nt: TGTGCCAGCAGTTACTCGGTCAGGGTAAACACTGAAGCTTTCTTT
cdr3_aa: CASSYSVRVNTEAFF

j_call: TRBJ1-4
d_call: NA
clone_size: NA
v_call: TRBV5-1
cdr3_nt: TGCGCCAGCAGCCTGGATTCAACTAATGAAAAACTGTTTTTT
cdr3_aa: CASSLDSTNEKLFF

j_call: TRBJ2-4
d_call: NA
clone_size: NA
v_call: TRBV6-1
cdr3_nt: TGTGCCAGCAGTGAAGTTCACAGAGCCAAAAACATTCAGTACTTC
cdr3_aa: CASSEVHRAKNIQYF

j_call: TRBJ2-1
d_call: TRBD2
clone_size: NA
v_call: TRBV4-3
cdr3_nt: TGCGCCAGCAGCCAAGATAGGGCTAGCGGCTCCCCCTCCTACAATGAGCAGTTCTTC
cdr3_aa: CASSQDRASGSPSYNEQFF

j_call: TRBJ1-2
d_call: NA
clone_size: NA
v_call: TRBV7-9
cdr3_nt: TGTGCCAGCACCCCGGGGAAGAGTAACGGCTACACCTTC
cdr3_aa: CASTPGKSNGYTF

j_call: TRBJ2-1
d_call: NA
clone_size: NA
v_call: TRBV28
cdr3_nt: TGTGCCAGCAGTTCCCGGGCGGGAAATGAGCAGTTCTTC
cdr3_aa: CASSSRAGNEQFF

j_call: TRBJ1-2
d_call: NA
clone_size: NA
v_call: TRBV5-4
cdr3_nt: TGTGCCAGCAGCTTCGACGGGGGTAACTATGGCTACACCTTC
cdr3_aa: CASSFDGGNYGYTF

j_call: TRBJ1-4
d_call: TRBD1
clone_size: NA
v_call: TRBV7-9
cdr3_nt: TGTGCCAGCAGCTACTCAGGGGGCGCTAATGAAAAACTGTTTTTT
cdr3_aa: CASSYSGGANEKLFF

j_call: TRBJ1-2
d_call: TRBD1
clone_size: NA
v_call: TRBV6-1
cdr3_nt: TGTGCCAGCAGCGCCGGGACAGGGGGCCGACATGGCTACACCTTC
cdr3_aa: CASSAGTGGRHGYTF

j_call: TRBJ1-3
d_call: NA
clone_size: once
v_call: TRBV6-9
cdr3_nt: TGTGCCAGGGGGGCACACGGTCACTCTGGAAACACCATATATTTT
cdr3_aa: CARGAHGHSGNTIYF

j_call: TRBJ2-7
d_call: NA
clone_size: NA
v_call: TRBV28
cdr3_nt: TGTGCCAGCAGATCGGGACCCTACGAGCAGTACTTC
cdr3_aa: CASRSGPYEQYF

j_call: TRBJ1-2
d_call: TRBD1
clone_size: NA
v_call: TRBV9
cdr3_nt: TGTGCCAGCAGCGCCGAGACAGGGGGCGACTATGGCTACACCTTC
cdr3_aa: CASSAETGGDYGYTF

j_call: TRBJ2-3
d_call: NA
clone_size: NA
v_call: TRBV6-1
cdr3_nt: TGTGCCAGCAGTGCCGATGTGGGGGATCTCACAGATACGCAGTATTTT
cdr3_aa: CASSADVGDLTDTQYF

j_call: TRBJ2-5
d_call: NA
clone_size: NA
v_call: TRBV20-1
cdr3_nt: TGCATCGTAGAGGGTTACGAGACCCAGTACTTC
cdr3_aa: CIVEGYETQYF

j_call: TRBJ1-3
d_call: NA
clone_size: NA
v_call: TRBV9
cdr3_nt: TGTGCCAGCAGCGCCGACTCTGGAAACACCATATATTTT
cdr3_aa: CASSADSGNTIYF

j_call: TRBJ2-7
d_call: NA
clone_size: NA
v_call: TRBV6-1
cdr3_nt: TGTGCCAGCAGTGAATTTTTATCGGTCGGATGGGGAGCCTACGAGCAGTACTTC
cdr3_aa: CASSEFLSVGWGAYEQYF

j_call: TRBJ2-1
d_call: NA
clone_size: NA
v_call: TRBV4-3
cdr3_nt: TGCGCCAGCAGCCAAGATCGGGGCGGACATATATACGATCGGGATGAGCAGTTCTTC
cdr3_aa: CASSQDRGGHIYDRDEQFF

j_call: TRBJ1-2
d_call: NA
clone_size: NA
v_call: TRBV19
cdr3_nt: TGTGCCAGTAGTATTTCGACGGGGGTGGCCCTTACTAACTATGGCTACACCTTC
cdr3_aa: CASSISTGVALTNYGYTF

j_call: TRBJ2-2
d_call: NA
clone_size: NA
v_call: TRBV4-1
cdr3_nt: TGCGCCAGCATCCCCCGGCAGGGATGGACCGGGGAGCTGTTTTTT
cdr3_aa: CASIPRQGWTGELFF

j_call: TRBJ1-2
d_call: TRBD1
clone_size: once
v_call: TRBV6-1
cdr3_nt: TGTGCCAGCAGTGGCCGGGGACAGGGGCTTTTTAATGGCTACACCTTC
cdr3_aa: CASSGRGQGLFNGYTF